The clone carrying this T cell receptor (beta chain) was seen a handful of times. Antigen: not known. The data derive from a study of CD8 T cells in ankylosing spondylitis. MiXCR, applied by TCRdb to the 5' RACE reads, yields one record per CDR3 protein. This table holds about 250,000 distinct CDR3 sequences, 32% found once. Study-wide results and limits: Characteristic of ankylosing spondylitis blood, it appeared, was a TCR beta motif comprising roughly 8 highly homologous variants.

Specimen: blood, either unsorted or a sorted T cell fraction (not recorded which). The TCR comes from a male donor with ankylosing spondylitis or in good health (not recorded which).

In DNA form, the CDR3 reads TGCAGTCCGTTCTTACGGGGGGGCCCTAATGAGCAGTTCTTC. Translation: CSPFLRGGPNEQFF. This sequence joins TRBV20-1 and TRBJ2-1, with TRBD2 matching over 8 bases. With 8 bases clipped from V and 7 bases from J, the junction kept 13 bases outside the gene matches. Per germline, CDR1 DFQATT and CDR2 SNEGSKA (reference sequence). This CDR3 is built from 14 residues.